The 18 T cell receptor beta chains below all came from one sample that was sequenced in a study of T cells after yellow fever vaccination. TCRdb re-derived calls from the 5' RACE reads in MiXCR, one entry per CDR3 protein. The data hold about 230,000 distinct CDR3 sequences, with approximately 6.8% observed a single time. The input for sequencing was CD4+ T cells sorted from PBMCs, taken on the day of the yellow fever booster vaccination. The receptor source for this set is a man aged 30 to 45 who received the YFV17D yellow fever vaccine.

This clonotype was observed many times. This chain joins TRBV28 and TRBJ1-2; D may be TRBD1 (5 bases). The CDR3 runs to 15 residues. The V gene's germline CDR1 is MDHEN and CDR2 SYDVKM. The V end lost 5 bases, the J end lost 0 bases, and 13 bases lay between the germline ends. CDR3 coding DNA: TGTGCCAGCAGTACAATGGGGACGGCTAACTATGGCTACACCTTC. It is translated as CASSTMGTANYGYTF.

This clonotype was recorded at least ten times. The chain links TRBV6-2 or TRBV6-3 to TRBJ2-6; D unresolved. V lost 6 bases to trimming and J lost 2 bases, with 11 bases between them. This CDR3 comprises 15 residues. CDR1 and CDR2 from the germline V gene are MNHEY and SVGEGT. This CDR3 reads CASRPLGPGANVLTF. In DNA, the CDR3 is TGTGCCAGCAGACCCCTCGGACCTGGGGCCAACGTCCTGACTTTC.

This clonotype was counted between two and nine times. The chain carries TRBV20-1 and TRBJ2-4; no firm D call. V was trimmed by 6 bases and J by 0 bases, leaving 6 bases between them. Germline V CDR1 and CDR2: DFQATT, SNEGSKA (reference sequence). The CDR3 extends over 12 amino acids. CDR3 sequence: CSAGVAKNIQYF. In nucleotides, the CDR3 is TGCAGTGCCGGAGTAGCCAAAAACATTCAGTACTTC.

CDR3 residues: CASSPGLAEDNEQFF. The CDR3 nucleotides are TGTGCCAGCTCACCGGGACTAGCGGAAGACAATGAGCAGTTCTTC. The V and J genes are TRBV18 and TRBJ2-1, with 11 bases lining up with TRBD2. The CDR3 is made up of 15 amino acids. After removal of 3 bases from V and 5 bases from J, the junction contained 3 bases not matched to a gene. The V gene's germline CDR1 is KGHSH and CDR2 LQKENI.

The V call is TRBV2, the J call TRBJ1-2; TRBD1 matches 7 bases. The CDR3 spans 12 residues. Losses at the gene ends were 4 bases for V and 7 bases for J; bases not matched to a gene: 3. CDR1 SNHLY and CDR2 FYNNEI come from the germline V gene. CDR3 bases: TGTGCCAGCAGTGTGCAGGGGGTTGGCTACACCTTC. As protein: CASSVQGVGYTF.

This clonotype showed up many times. This sequence joins TRBV14 and TRBJ1-2; perhaps TRBD1 as D (6 bases). The germline V gene has CDR1 SGHDN and CDR2 FVKESK. Trimming took 4 bases from V and 3 from J, leaving 12 bases between them. The CDR3 spans 14 residues. The CDR3 region is CASSPAGADYGYTF. The CDR3 DNA is TGTGCCAGCAGCCCCGCGGGGGCTGACTATGGCTACACCTTC.

The gene calls are TRBV5-1 and TRBJ1-5; 8 nucleotides line up with TRBD1. This CDR3 is built from 16 residues. CDR1 is SGHRS, CDR2 YFSETQ, per germline. The V gene end was trimmed by 4 bases and the J gene end by 2 bases; junction bases not matched to a gene: 8. CDR3 nucleotide sequence: TGCGCCAGCAGCCCGGATTCGACAGGGGGCAATCAGCCCCAGCATTTT. Translation: CASSPDSTGGNQPQHF.

The rearrangement uses TRBV20-1 and TRBJ2-5; tentative D call: TRBD2 (6 bases). The germline gives CDR1 DFQATT, CDR2 SNEGSKA (reference sequence). The CDR3 loop spans 13 amino acids. V lost 3 bases and J lost 5, with 13 bases in between. This CDR3 is CSAREGPGETQYF. The CDR3 DNA reads TGCAGTGCTAGGGAGGGACCGGGGGAGACCCAGTACTTC.

V usage is TRBV7-2 and J usage is TRBJ2-5; D gene unclear. The CDR3 runs 14 residues. V was clipped by 5 bases and J by 1 base, with 11 bases between them. Germline V gene lookup returns CDR1 SGHTA and CDR2 FQGNSA. The CDR3 DNA reads as TGTGCCAGCAGCGTTAGCCGGATCCAAGAGACCCAGTACTTC. Amino acid sequence: CASSVSRIQETQYF.

The CDR3 loop is CASSLESGGGDTQYF. CDR3 coding DNA: TGCGCCAGCAGCTTGGAGAGCGGGGGGGGTGATACGCAGTATTTT. The chain couples TRBV5-1 to TRBJ2-3; 10 bases map to TRBD2. The CDR3 runs to 15 residues. Germline assignment: CDR1 SGHRS and CDR2 YFSETQ. J lost 6 bases, V lost 0 bases, and 4 bases had no gene match.

This sequence joins TRBV20-1 and TRBJ2-7, with TRBD1 matching over 8 bases. Trimming took 6 bases from V and 8 from J; bases not matched to a gene: 6. This CDR3 has 11 amino acids. Germline V gives CDR1 DFQATT, CDR2 SNEGSKA (reference sequence). CDR3 amino acids: CSATGEWQQYF. The CDR3 DNA reads as TGCAGTGCGACAGGGGAGTGGCAGCAGTACTTC.

This chain links TRBV23-1 with TRBJ2-2, with no clear D. TRBV23-1 is recorded as an ORF, its role being uncertain. The CDR3 loop spans 15 amino acids. The V end lost 3 bases, the J end lost 5 bases, and 13 bases lay between the germline ends. The CDR3 DNA reads as TGCGCCAGCAGTCATCCCCTATTAGGTACCGGGGAGCTGTTTTTT. Its protein is CASSHPLLGTGELFF.

This chain joins TRBV6-1 and TRBJ1-1; no clear D gene. The CDR3 has 13 residues. The germline CDR1 and CDR2 sequences are MNHNS and SASEGT. V lost 1 base and J lost 5, with 8 bases in between. DNA of the CDR3: TGTGCCAGCAGTGAAGTGTTAAGGACTGAAGCTTTCTTT. Translation gives CASSEVLRTEAFF.

This clonotype showed up just a few times. V gene TRBV6-5 combines with J gene TRBJ2-7; the D gene is possibly TRBD2 (5 bases). Trimming removed 3 bases at V and 3 bases at J, with 15 bases between. Germline CDR1 reads MNHEY; CDR2 reads SVGAGI. This CDR3 spans 15 amino acids. The CDR3 DNA is TGTGCCAGCAGTTATGAGGCAGAGGGTGGCTACGAGCAGTACTTC. It encodes CASSYEAEGGYEQYF.

This clonotype was found a few times. The V and J genes are TRBV29-1 and TRBJ2-7; 12 bases match TRBD2. CDR1 is SQVTM and CDR2 is ANQGSEA in the germline V gene. This CDR3 is 13 amino acids long. Trimming took 6 bases from V and 5 from J; bases not matched to a gene: 5. The CDR3 sequence is CSVPGLAGDEQYF. CDR3 DNA: TGCAGCGTCCCGGGACTAGCGGGTGACGAGCAGTACTTC.

This chain connects TRBV6-2 or TRBV6-3 to TRBJ2-7; 7 nucleotides match TRBD2. CDR1 MNHEY and CDR2 SVGEGT come from the germline V gene. V trimming: 6 bases; J trimming: 1 base; junction bases outside the gene matches: 6. CDR3 size: 14 residues. For the CDR3, the DNA is TGTGCCAGCAGCACCCCAGCGGGGTCCTACGAGCAGTACTTC. Its translation: CASSTPAGSYEQYF.

This clonotype was seen a handful of times. This rearrangement joins TRBV7-9 to TRBJ1-4, with 7 bases that match TRBD1. J was trimmed by 8 bases and V by 4 bases; bases with no gene match: 10. Germline CDR1 SEHNR, CDR2 FQNEAQ (reference sequence). The CDR3 is made up of 15 amino acids. The CDR3 reads CASSSGQLEGEKLFF. CDR3 nucleotide sequence: TGTGCCAGCAGCTCGGGACAGCTGGAAGGGGAAAAACTGTTTTTT.

This sequence joins TRBV6-5 and TRBJ1-3; no clear D gene. There are 11 residues in the CDR3. Trimming pared 7 bases from V and 3 bases from J, leaving 4 bases between. Per the germline V gene, CDR1 is MNHEY and CDR2 is SVGAGI. CDR3 sequence: CASTGGNTIYF. The CDR3 region has the DNA TGTGCCAGCACGGGTGGAAACACCATATATTTT.